This entry concerns a single TCR beta chain. No antigen is known for it. Assay used: immunoSEQ multiplex PCR; TCRdb lists only in-frame clones, some missing. This table holds 8,000 to 10,000 clones, 60% to 70% found once. This sample was included in a study of neoadjuvant anti-PD-1 for oral cavity cancer. Overall study context: Non-progressing patients received a fourth nivolumab dose near day 43, then surgery on days 50-56.

The time point here: after neoadjuvant nivolumab, at surgical resection. Points from the study as a whole: TCR analyses covered only a few patients per response group. Non-responders to neoadjuvant nivolumab had significantly more clonal PBMC T cells than responders.

V lost 4 bases, J lost 6 bases, and 11 bases lay in between. The CDR3 is made up of 13 amino acids. Germline CDR1 reads LNHDA; CDR2 reads SQIVND (reference sequence). Sequenced material: PBMCs, taken after nivolumab (anti-PD-1) treatment. The sequence came from a person aged 40 to 85 with oral cavity squamous cell carcinoma. The chain couples TRBV19 to TRBJ2-3; a possible D gene is TRBD2 (5 bases). The CDR3 sequence is CASSTDWEDTQYF. As DNA, the CDR3 is TGTGCCAGTAGTACAGACTGGGAGGATACGCAGTATTTT.